Each of the 21 T cell receptor beta chains below was sequenced from the same sample in a study of Ad26.COV2.S vaccination and SARS-CoV-2 variants. Described treatment: roughly 18 received Ad26.COV2.S at low or high dose, single or two shots; about 5 received placebo; per-sample allocation not given. Sample collection was performed on day 63 after the first vaccine or placebo injection. Repertoires were generated with immunoSEQ multiplex PCR, while TCRdb's copy carries only in-frame clones and drops some. The table has approximately 280,000 clones, more than 70% seen once. The material was peripheral blood, obtained in a trial of Ad26.COV2.S vaccine versus placebo. The source of these receptors is a person aged 18-65 years who received the Ad26.COV2.S COVID-19 vaccine or a placebo.

The rearrangement links TRBV7-6 to TRBJ2-1; TRBD2 aligns across 8 bases. The trim removed 5 bases at V and 9 bases at J, leaving 15 bases unmatched. The CDR3 spans 16 residues. Germline assignment: CDR1 SGHVS and CDR2 FNYEAQ. CDR3: CASSTLSAGGLGEQFF. The CDR3, as DNA: TGTGCCAGCAGCACCCTCTCGGCGGGAGGACTCGGTGAGCAGTTCTTC.

The genes are TRBV6-5 and TRBJ1-6; possible D gene TRBD1, 5 bases. V was clipped by 2 bases and J by 5 bases, with 10 bases between them. CDR3 length: 15 residues. The germline CDR1 and CDR2 sequences are MNHEY and SVGAGI. The CDR3 reads CASSYGGGNNSPLHF. CDR3 nucleotides: TGTGCCAGCAGTTACGGGGGGGGTAATAATTCACCCCTCCACTTT.

The chain combines TRBV28 with TRBJ2-7; D is perhaps TRBD1 (5 bases). Looked up from germline, CDR1 is MDHEN and CDR2 is SYDVKM. The CDR3 totals 12 residues. Trimming pared 8 bases from V and 6 bases from J, leaving 14 bases between. CDR3 sequence: CASPNPTGEQYF. The CDR3 bases are TGTGCCAGCCCGAACCCAACAGGCGAGCAGTACTTC. The full variable domain, its missing parts supplied by reference TRBV28 and TRBJ2-7, is DVKVTQSSRYLVKRTGEKVFLECVQDMDHENMFWYRQDPGLGLRLIYFSYDVKMKEKGDIPEGYSVSREKKERFSLILESASTNQTSMYLCASPNPTGEQYFGPGTRLTVT.

The chain joins TRBV7-9 to TRBJ2-7; D might be TRBD2 (5 bases). From germline, CDR1 is SEHNR and CDR2 FQNEAQ (reference sequence). The CDR3 length is 17 residues. Trimming took off 4 bases at V and 3 bases at J, with 22 bases between the two ends. CDR3 in amino acids: CASSWGGRQWGFYEQYF. CDR3 bases: TGTGCCAGCAGCTGGGGTGGGAGACAATGGGGATTCTACGAGCAGTACTTC. The full variable domain, its missing parts supplied by reference TRBV7-9 and TRBJ2-7, is DTGVSQNPRHKITKRGQNVTFRCDPISEHNRLYWYRQTLGQGPEFLTYFQNEAQLEKSRLLSDRFSAERPKGSFSTLEIQRTEQGDSAMYLCASSWGGRQWGFYEQYFGPGTRLTVT.

V is TRBV29-1 and J is TRBJ2-7; TRBD1 is a possible D gene (5 bases). CDR3 size: 11 residues. V was trimmed by 4 bases and J by 5 bases, leaving 9 bases between them. The V gene's germline CDR1 is SQVTM and CDR2 ANQGSEA. The CDR3 is CSVGQSNEQYF. The CDR3 DNA sequence: TGCAGCGTTGGACAGTCGAACGAGCAGTACTTC.

The rearrangement links TRBV6-2 or TRBV6-3 to TRBJ1-2; the D gene is possibly TRBD1 (6 bases). The CDR3 has 14 amino acids. Trimming left V 5 bases short and J 3 bases short, with 13 bases between. Germline V CDR1 and CDR2: MNHEY, SVGEGT. CDR3 sequence: CASSRPGGDYGYTF. CDR3 nucleotides: TGTGCCAGCAGTCGCCCGGGGGGCGACTATGGCTACACCTTC.

The chain has TRBV7-2 and TRBJ2-6; 7 bases fit TRBD1. CDR3 length: 17 amino acids. Germline-derived CDR1 and CDR2 are SGHTA and FQGNSA. V lost 2 bases, J lost 0 bases, and 4 bases stayed unmatched. The DNA of the CDR3 is TGTGCCAGCAGCTTACAGACAGGGAACTCTGGGGCCAACGTCCTGACTTTC. Translating gives CASSLQTGNSGANVLTF. Looking up the rest from reference TRBV7-2 and TRBJ2-6 gives the full variable domain: GAGVSQSPSNKVTEKGKDVELRCDPISGHTALYWYRQSLGQGLEFLIYFQGNSAPDKSGLPSDRFSAERTGGSVSTLTIQRTQQEDSAVYLCASSLQTGNSGANVLTFGAGSRLTVL.

The CDR3 region has the DNA TGTGCCAGCAGTGAAGTCCCGGACAGGGGAGAGACCCAGTACTTC. Protein: CASSEVPDRGETQYF. The J gene is TRBJ2-5, the V gene TRBV2; 9 positions agree with TRBD1. Germline trimming cut 1 base from V and 4 bases from J; bases unmatched to any gene: 4. The CDR3 is made up of 15 amino acids. Germline CDR1 and CDR2: SNHLY and FYNNEI.

This chain uses TRBV28 with TRBJ2-7; D may be TRBD1 or TRBD2 (7 bases each). Trimming removed 4 bases at V and 7 bases at J, with 17 bases between. Germline V gene data show CDR1 as MDHEN and CDR2 as SYDVKM. CDR3 size: 14 residues. CDR3 sequence (DNA): TGTGCCAGCAGTTCGACAGGGAGGGCTAAGGAGCAGTACTTC. Translating gives CASSSTGRAKEQYF.

In nucleotides, the CDR3 is TGTGCCAGCAGCTCCCGGACTAGCGGGAGGGAGACCCAGTACTTC. This sequence encodes CASSSRTSGRETQYF. V is TRBV11-3 and J is TRBJ2-5; 14 bases fit TRBD2. The CDR3 runs to 15 residues. From germline, CDR1 is SGHNT and CDR2 YENEEA. Unmatched junction bases numbered 3, after V lost 4 bases and J lost 5 bases.

V usage is TRBV7-9 and J usage is TRBJ2-5; the match to TRBD2 covers 12 bases. After removal of 6 bases from V and 3 bases from J, the junction contained 2 bases not matched to a gene. In germline, CDR1 is SEHNR, CDR2 FQNEAQ (reference sequence). The CDR3 covers 14 residues. CDR3 sequence reads: CASSRTSGEETQYF. The CDR3 DNA reads TGTGCCAGCAGTAGGACTAGCGGGGAAGAGACCCAGTACTTC.

The chain has TRBV11-2 and TRBJ2-2, with 10 bases that match TRBD1. CDR1 SGHAT and CDR2 FQNNGV come from the germline V gene. The CDR3 length is 18 residues. V was pared by 4 bases and J by 2 bases, with 10 bases of the junction left unmatched. CDR3 residues: CASSSPRRDRGNTGELFF. DNA for the CDR3: TGTGCCAGCAGCTCCCCTCGGCGGGACAGGGGTAACACCGGGGAGCTGTTTTTT.

This clone has only a few counts. The chain carries TRBV19 and TRBJ1-1, with 7 nucleotides matching TRBD1. From germline, CDR1 is LNHDA and CDR2 SQIVND (reference sequence). The length of the CDR3 is 13 residues. V was pared by 7 bases and J by 3 bases, with 5 bases of the junction left unmatched. CDR3 sequence (DNA): TGTGCCAGTACCCCAGACAGGGACACTGAAGCTTTCTTT. Translating it yields CASTPDRDTEAFF.

This rearrangement joins TRBV28 to TRBJ1-1; 8 positions agree with TRBD1. The CDR3 has 15 amino acids. Germline-derived CDR1 and CDR2 are MDHEN and SYDVKM. Trimming at V came to 2 bases and at J to 4 bases, leaving 6 bases not matched to a gene. The CDR3 DNA reads as TGTGCCAGCAGTTTACAGGGGGCGGTAGGCACTGAAGCTTTCTTT. Protein sequence: CASSLQGAVGTEAFF. Based on the CDR3 plus reference TRBV28 and TRBJ1-1, the full variable domain is DVKVTQSSRYLVKRTGEKVFLECVQDMDHENMFWYRQDPGLGLRLIYFSYDVKMKEKGDIPEGYSVSREKKERFSLILESASTNQTSMYLCASSLQGAVGTEAFFGQGTRLTVV.

This chain links TRBV5-4 with TRBJ1-4; the D gene is possibly TRBD1 (5 bases). With 5 bases removed from V and 1 base from J, the gap between germline ends came to 12 bases. Germline values: CDR1 SGHNT, CDR2 YYREEE (reference sequence). The CDR3 is made up of 15 amino acids. Here the CDR3 reads CASRTGGGTNEKLFF. DNA for the CDR3: TGTGCCAGCAGAACCGGGGGGGGAACTAATGAAAAACTGTTTTTT.

The CDR3 DNA reads as TGTGCCAGCAGTGACCCGGCCGGGAGCGGGAGGACAGATACGCAGTATTTT. As protein: CASSDPAGSGRTDTQYF. The genes are TRBV28 and TRBJ2-3; 9 nucleotides agree with TRBD2. CDR1 and CDR2 from the germline V gene are MDHEN and SYDVKM. Trimming took 5 bases from V and 3 from J; bases not matched to a gene: 12. There are 17 residues in the CDR3.

The V and J genes are TRBV7-2 and TRBJ2-3; a possible D gene is TRBD2 (6 bases). Trimming left V 3 bases short and J 2 bases short, with 12 bases between. From germline, CDR1 is SGHTA and CDR2 FQGNSA. This CDR3 spans 15 amino acids. The CDR3 DNA reads as TGTGCCAGCAGCTTTAATAGCGGATACACAGATACGCAGTATTTT. Translating it yields CASSFNSGYTDTQYF.

This clone appeared once. Different DNA sequences within this sample yield the same CDR3. The CDR3 is CASSLGGGNEKLFF. CDR3 nucleotides: TGCGCCAGCAGCTTGGGGGGCGGAAATGAAAAACTGTTTTTT. This chain connects TRBV5-1 to TRBJ1-4, with D perhaps matching TRBD1 (5 bases). The CDR3 totals 14 residues. Looked up from germline, CDR1 is SGHRS and CDR2 is YFSETQ. Trimming removed 0 bases from V and 5 bases from J, with 8 bases in between. Filled out from reference TRBV5-1 and TRBJ1-4, the complete variable domain reads KAGVTQTPRYLIKTRGQQVTLSCSPISGHRSVSWYQQTPGQGLQFLFEYFSETQRNKGNFPGRFSGRQFSNSRSEMNVSTLELGDSALYLCASSLGGGNEKLFFGSGTQLSVL.

The chain recombines TRBV7-9 with TRBJ2-1, with TRBD2 identical over 8 bases. Unmatched junction bases numbered 12, after V lost 2 bases and J lost 15 bases. This CDR3 has 14 amino acids. Germline values: CDR1 SEHNR, CDR2 FQNEAQ (reference sequence). The CDR3 region has the DNA TGTGCCAGCAGCTTAATGGAGGTGGGGACTAGAGGGTTCTTC. Translating gives CASSLMEVGTRGFF. The full variable domain, its missing parts supplied by reference TRBV7-9 and TRBJ2-1, is DTGVSQNPRHKITKRGQNVTFRCDPISEHNRLYWYRQTLGQGPEFLTYFQNEAQLEKSRLLSDRFSAERPKGSFSTLEIQRTEQGDSAMYLCASSLMEVGTRGFFGPGTRLTVL.

The J gene is TRBJ1-1, the V gene TRBV30; D call uncertain. V lost 0 bases and J 5 bases, leaving 10 bases between the germline ends. The CDR3 runs 13 residues. Germline V gene lookup returns CDR1 GTSNPN and CDR2 SVGIG (reference sequence). The DNA of the CDR3 is TGTGCCTGGAGTGTTGGGTCGGGGACTGAAGCTTTCTTT. Protein sequence: CAWSVGSGTEAFF.

The chain has TRBV15 and TRBJ1-4; 9 bases line up with TRBD1. The CDR3 is made up of 16 amino acids. With 3 bases clipped from V and 0 bases from J, the junction kept 2 bases outside the gene matches. CDR1 and CDR2 from the germline V gene are LNHNV and YYDKDF (reference sequence). CDR3 in amino acids: CATSRGDRATNEKLFF. CDR3 nucleotides: TGTGCCACCAGCAGGGGGGACAGGGCAACTAATGAAAAACTGTTTTTT.